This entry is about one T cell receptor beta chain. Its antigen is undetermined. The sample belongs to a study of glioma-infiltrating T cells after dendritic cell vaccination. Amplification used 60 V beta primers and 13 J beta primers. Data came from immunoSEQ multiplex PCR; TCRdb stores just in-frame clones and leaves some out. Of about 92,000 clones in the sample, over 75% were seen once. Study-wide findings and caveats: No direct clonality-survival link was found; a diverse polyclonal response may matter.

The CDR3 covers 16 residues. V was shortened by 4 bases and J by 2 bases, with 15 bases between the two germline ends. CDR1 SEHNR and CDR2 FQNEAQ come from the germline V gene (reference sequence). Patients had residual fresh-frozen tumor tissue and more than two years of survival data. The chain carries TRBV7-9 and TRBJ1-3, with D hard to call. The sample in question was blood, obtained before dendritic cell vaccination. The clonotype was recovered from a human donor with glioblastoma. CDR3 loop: CASSSTGGGAGNTIYF. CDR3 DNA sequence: TGTGCCAGCAGCTCCACCGGAGGTGGGGCTGGAAACACCATATATTTT.